Here is one TCR beta chain with its context. Its antigen is still unknown. The data originate from a study of T cells after posttransplantation cyclophosphamide. Study conclusions and caveats: After PTCy, TRB diversity resembled that of CNI/methotrexate controls. Later post-transplant blood repertoires were often dominated by donor CD8+ memory clones. Blood and skin or GI T cell repertoires showed limited TRB overlap.

The method was immunoSEQ multiplex PCR; TCRdb's version includes in-frame clones alone and lacks a portion of them. The repertoire holds about 7,900 clones, with about 83% as singletons. Cyclophosphamide on days +3 and +4 followed busulfan-fludarabine conditioning and a marrow graft. The receptor was isolated from a female patient in her 40s who received an allogeneic stem cell transplant from an unrelated donor, was CMV-positive, and had no GVHD. Some T cells may arise from the graft donor. This specimen was PBMCs, taken after allogeneic stem cell transplant with posttransplant cyclophosphamide.

In DNA, the CDR3 is TGCAGCGTGGCCATTGGCGGGAGTCGGGAAAAACTGTTTTTT. Amino acid sequence: CSVAIGGSREKLFF. The chain employs TRBV29-1 and TRBJ1-4; no firm D call. V was trimmed by 6 bases and J by 8 bases, leaving 19 bases between them. Germline V CDR1 and CDR2: SQVTM, ANQGSEA. The CDR3 consists of 14 residues.